One T cell receptor (beta chain) is described in this entry. This sample was included in a study of blood T cell repertoires in COVID-19. Sequenced by immunoSEQ multiplex PCR; TCRdb stores in-frame clones only, minus some. The data hold approximately 150,000 clones, with around 76% observed a single time. Unmatched junction bases numbered 0, after V lost 4 bases and J lost 1 base. Germline V CDR1 and CDR2: SQVTM, ANQGSEA. The CDR3 has 12 residues. The chain combines TRBV29-1 with TRBJ1-2; the match to TRBD1 covers 7 bases. Sample: peripheral blood. The sequence derives from a man in his sixties with acute or convalescent COVID-19. The DNA for the CDR3 is TGCAGCGTTGGGGACAGTAACTATGGCTACACCTTC. Protein sequence: CSVGDSNYGYTF.